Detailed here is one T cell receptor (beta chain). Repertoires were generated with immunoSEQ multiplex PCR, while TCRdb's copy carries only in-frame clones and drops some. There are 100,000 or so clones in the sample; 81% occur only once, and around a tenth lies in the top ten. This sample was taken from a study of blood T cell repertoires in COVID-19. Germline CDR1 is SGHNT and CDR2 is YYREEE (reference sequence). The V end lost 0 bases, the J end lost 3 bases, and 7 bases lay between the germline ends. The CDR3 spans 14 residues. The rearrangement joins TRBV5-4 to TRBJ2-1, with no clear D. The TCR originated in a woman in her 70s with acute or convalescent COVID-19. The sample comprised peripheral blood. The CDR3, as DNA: TGTGCCAGCAGCTTGGTCGGAGTCTACAATGAGCAGTTCTTC. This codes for CASSLVGVYNEQFF.